The clone carrying this TCR beta chain was counted ten times or more. The sample originates from a study of Graves' ophthalmopathy and Graves' hyperthyroidism. As for the study in general: There was a collection of peripheral blood at initial diagnosis, before any treatment.

Clinicians made diagnoses from clinical symptoms, serum thyroxine, TRAb, thyroid ultrasound and orbital computed tomography. The CDR3 runs 13 residues. Germline V gives CDR1 SGDLS, CDR2 YYNGEE. The V gene lost 3 bases and the J gene lost 4 bases, with 8 bases spanning the gap. TCR beta CDR3 amplification used RNA transcripts. HTBI primers primed a first-round RT-PCR, and a second-round multiplex PCR followed. A single record per CDR3 protein comes from TCRdb applying MiXCR to the multiplex PCR reads. The sample carries about 740,000 distinct CDR3 sequences, approximately 40% recorded once. The sequenced material came from peripheral blood. This receptor was obtained from an adult man with Graves' ophthalmopathy. This chain joins TRBV9 and TRBJ1-3; D gene ambiguous. The CDR3 sequence is CASSETDGNTIYF. As DNA, the CDR3 is TGTGCCAGCAGCGAAACAGACGGAAACACCATATATTTT.